Listed here are 25 T cell receptor beta chains from one sample, sequenced in a study of blood T cell repertoires in COVID-19. Clones were sequenced by immunoSEQ multiplex PCR, and TCRdb holds only the in-frame ones, with some missing. The sample includes around 280,000 clones, around 87% of them seen just once. Sequencing used peripheral blood. The receptors come from a man aged 70-80 years with acute or convalescent COVID-19.

This clone was picked up a small number of times. The genes are TRBV19 and TRBJ2-7, with a possible D match to TRBD2 (6 bases). Trimming pared 5 bases from V and 3 bases from J, leaving 26 bases between. Germline loops: CDR1 LNHDA, CDR2 SQIVND (reference sequence). The length of the CDR3 is 18 residues. The CDR3 loop is CASSALSSGTHRLYEQYF. CDR3 coding DNA: TGTGCCAGTAGTGCTTTGTCTTCCGGGACTCATAGACTCTACGAGCAGTACTTC.

This chain links TRBV18 with TRBJ1-2; maybe TRBD1 (6 bases). Germline values: CDR1 KGHSH, CDR2 LQKENI. The CDR3 sequence is 15 residues long. V dropped 1 base and J dropped 7 bases, with 16 bases sitting between them. Here the CDR3 DNA reads TGTGCCAGCTCACCACAAGGCAGGGGTTTAGGTGGCTACACCTTC. Its translation is CASSPQGRGLGGYTF.

The rearrangement uses TRBV5-3 and TRBJ2-7; 12 bases are a match to TRBD2. TRBV5-3 is given ORF status, its function remaining uncertain. V was pared by 0 bases and J by 6 bases, with 10 bases of the junction left unmatched. The CDR3 is made up of 17 amino acids. CDR3 in DNA: TGTGCCAGAAGCTTGGCCCATACTAGCGGGAGGTCAGGCGAGCAGTACTTC. Its translation is CARSLAHTSGRSGEQYF.

This rearrangement joins TRBV3-1 (or the pseudogene TRBV3-2) to TRBJ1-1; 9 bases fit TRBD1. Germline CDR1 and CDR2: LGHDT and YNNKEL (reference sequence). Unmatched junction bases numbered 12, after V lost 5 bases and J lost 5 bases. This CDR3 is built from 16 residues. The CDR3 DNA reads TGTGCCAGCAGCTTGACCTCCGGGACAGGGAGTACTGAAGCTTTCTTT. It encodes CASSLTSGTGSTEAFF.

This clone was detected once. For the CDR3, the DNA is TGTGCCAGCAGCCGAATTACTAGCGGGACCTACGAGCAGTACTTC. Amino acids: CASSRITSGTYEQYF. The genes are TRBV6-2 or TRBV6-3 and TRBJ2-7; TRBD2 matches at 10 bases. The CDR3 covers 15 residues. Germline V gene sequence: CDR1 MNHEY, CDR2 SVGEGT. Trimming took 6 bases from V and 2 from J; bases not matched to a gene: 7.

V is TRBV28 and J is TRBJ1-5; 8 bases are a match to TRBD1. The germline V gene has CDR1 MDHEN and CDR2 SYDVKM. This CDR3 has 13 residues. With V trimmed by 6 bases and J by 5 bases, 3 bases remained unmatched. The CDR3 spells CASRGQGDQPQHF. Here the CDR3 DNA reads TGTGCCAGCAGAGGACAGGGAGATCAGCCCCAGCATTTT. The variable domain in full, completed from reference TRBV28 and TRBJ1-5, reads DVKVTQSSRYLVKRTGEKVFLECVQDMDHENMFWYRQDPGLGLRLIYFSYDVKMKEKGDIPEGYSVSREKKERFSLILESASTNQTSMYLCASRGQGDQPQHFGDGTRLSIL.

The V call is TRBV18, the J call TRBJ1-4; tentatively, D is TRBD1 (5 bases). The CDR3 spans 17 residues. V was trimmed by 1 base and J by 14 bases, leaving 26 bases between them. Germline values: CDR1 KGHSH, CDR2 LQKENI. The CDR3 DNA sequence: TGTGCCAGCTCACCACTATCCCCACGGACACCCGGAGAGAGGCTGTTTTTT. It yields the protein CASSPLSPRTPGERLFF.

The rearrangement uses TRBV5-1 and TRBJ2-1, with 16 positions matching TRBD2. Germline trimming cut 4 bases from V and 8 bases from J; bases unmatched to any gene: 12. The CDR3 loop spans 18 amino acids. Germline CDR1 is SGHRS and CDR2 is YFSETQ. The chain's CDR3 is CASSLAGTSGGAGDEQFF. The CDR3, as DNA: TGCGCCAGCAGCCTCGCTGGGACTAGCGGGGGGGCAGGGGATGAGCAGTTCTTC.

The chain has TRBV28 and TRBJ2-2; 7 bases are shared with TRBD2. The CDR3 sequence is 13 residues long. After removal of 4 bases from V and 4 bases from J, the junction contained 0 bases not matched to a gene. Germline values: CDR1 MDHEN, CDR2 SYDVKM. CDR3: CASSSGGTGELFF. CDR3 coding DNA: TGTGCCAGCAGTTCGGGGGGCACCGGGGAGCTGTTTTTT.

The chain combines TRBV5-1 with TRBJ1-1, with TRBD1 as a possible D gene (5 bases). Germline V gene lookup returns CDR1 SGHRS and CDR2 YFSETQ. This CDR3 spans 14 amino acids. V dropped 0 bases and J dropped 5 bases, with 11 bases sitting between them. The CDR3 protein is CASSLGRGLTEAFF. The CDR3 nucleotides are TGCGCCAGCAGCTTGGGAAGGGGCTTGACTGAAGCTTTCTTT.

This clone came up once. This chain joins TRBV6-5 and TRBJ1-2, with TRBD1 as a possible D gene (5 bases). V lost 7 bases to trimming and J lost 10 bases, with 13 bases between them. The germline V gene has CDR1 MNHEY and CDR2 SVGAGI. This CDR3 spans 11 amino acids. CDR3 amino acids: CASTGGNDYTF. DNA of the CDR3: TGTGCCAGCACCGGGGGTAATGACTACACCTTC.

The sample holds one count of this clone. This rearrangement joins TRBV2 to TRBJ2-1; 8 bases align to TRBD2. J gave up 7 bases and V 4 bases, and 12 bases lay outside the gene matches. Germline lookup yields CDR1 SNHLY and CDR2 FYNNEI. The CDR3 has 16 amino acids. The CDR3 loop reads CASSGSYGREGNEQFF. The CDR3 nucleotides read TGTGCCAGCAGTGGATCCTACGGGAGGGAGGGAAATGAGCAGTTCTTC.

V usage is TRBV9 and J usage is TRBJ2-3, with TRBD2 matching over 13 bases. From germline, CDR1 is SGDLS and CDR2 YYNGEE. Trimming took 3 bases from V and 6 from J; bases not matched to a gene: 13. The CDR3 sequence is 18 residues long. CDR3: CASSATSGGAIGVDTQYF. The CDR3 region has the DNA TGTGCCAGCAGCGCCACTAGCGGGGGGGCCATTGGTGTGGATACGCAGTATTTT.

The J gene is TRBJ2-3, the V gene TRBV5-1; 15 nucleotides line up with TRBD2. There are 19 residues in the CDR3. The V gene's germline CDR1 is SGHRS and CDR2 YFSETQ. J gave up 1 base and V 2 bases, and 8 bases lay outside the gene matches. CDR3 in amino acids: CASSFVGLAGGPRTDTQYF. The CDR3 nucleotides are TGCGCCAGCAGCTTTGTTGGACTAGCGGGAGGGCCGCGCACAGATACGCAGTATTTT.

This clone was observed a single time. The chain uses TRBV10-3 and TRBJ1-5; D might be TRBD1 (5 bases). Germline-derived CDR1 and CDR2 are ENHRY and SYGVKD. The CDR3 contains 14 residues. V was trimmed by 4 bases and J by 0 bases, leaving 7 bases between them. The CDR3 spells CAISADSSNQPQHF. The CDR3 nucleotides are TGTGCCATCAGTGCCGACAGTAGCAATCAGCCCCAGCATTTT.

CDR3 DNA: TGTGCCTGGAGCGGGACAGTTGGGCAGCCAGACCAAGAGACCCAGTACTTC. Encoded protein: CAWSGTVGQPDQETQYF. The rearrangement uses TRBV30 and TRBJ2-5; the match to TRBD1 covers 7 bases. Trimming cost V 3 bases and J 0 bases; bases outside gene matches: 13. CDR3 length equals 17 residues. The germline CDR1 and CDR2 sequences are GTSNPN and SVGIG (reference sequence).

The rearrangement joins TRBV10-3 to TRBJ1-2; 7 bases align to TRBD1. V was clipped by 6 bases and J by 0 bases; unmatched bases: 10. Germline lookup yields CDR1 ENHRY and CDR2 SYGVKD. This CDR3 comprises 16 residues. The CDR3 bases are TGTGCCATCAGATCCACCGGGACAGATACTAACTATGGCTACACCTTC. It codes for CAIRSTGTDTNYGYTF.

V and J are TRBV4-3 and TRBJ1-4; D not certain. Trimming took 0 bases from V and 3 from J, leaving 11 bases between them. This CDR3 contains 16 residues. Germline CDR1 reads LGHNA; CDR2 reads YSLEER. In DNA, the CDR3 is TGCGCCAGCAGCCAAGATAGCGGCCGGTCTAATGAAAAACTGTTTTTT. This encodes CASSQDSGRSNEKLFF.

CDR3 region: CASAVALRTDTQYF. The CDR3 bases are TGTGCCAGCGCCGTGGCCCTCCGCACAGATACGCAGTATTTT. The V gene is TRBV27, the J gene TRBJ2-3, with D hard to call. The V and J ends lost 8 bases and 1 base respectively, with 13 bases between them. This CDR3 region has 14 residues. CDR1 is MNHEY, CDR2 SMNVEV, per germline (reference sequence).

This clone appeared once. The CDR3 DNA sequence: TGTGCCAGCAGCTTGGACCCCGGGGATGAGCAGTTCTTC. Its translation is CASSLDPGDEQFF. The V call is TRBV7-7, the J call TRBJ2-1, with TRBD2 as a possible D gene (5 bases). V was cut by 3 bases and J by 8 bases, with 11 bases left in between. This CDR3 spans 13 amino acids. Germline lookup yields CDR1 SSHAT and CDR2 FNYEAQ (reference sequence).

CDR3 residues: CASSDAGRGIYGYTF. CDR3 DNA sequence: TGTGCCAGCAGTGATGCTGGCAGGGGGATCTATGGCTACACCTTC. The rearrangement joins TRBV2 to TRBJ1-2; 7 bases are shared with TRBD1. Per germline, CDR1 SNHLY and CDR2 FYNNEI. The CDR3 contains 15 residues. V shed 3 bases, J shed 4 bases, and the junction held 8 bases outside the gene matches.

The genes are TRBV3-1 (or the pseudogene TRBV3-2) and TRBJ2-3; D is perhaps TRBD1 (5 bases). Looked up from germline, CDR1 is LGHDT and CDR2 is YNNKEL (reference sequence). There are 13 residues in the CDR3. Trimming stripped 4 bases from V and 6 bases from J, with 11 bases between. The CDR3 DNA reads as TGTGCCAGCAGCCTGTTACAGGTTGATACGCAGTATTTT. Amino acid sequence: CASSLLQVDTQYF.

This clone was counted between two and nine times. This chain connects TRBV6-4 to TRBJ1-5, with D maybe TRBD1 (6 bases). Germline V CDR1 and CDR2: MRHNA, SNTAGT. V was cut by 3 bases and J by 0 bases, with 18 bases left in between. The CDR3 runs 18 residues. The CDR3: CASSESRDIVDSNQPQHF. In DNA, the CDR3 is TGTGCCAGCAGTGAGTCCCGGGACATCGTCGATAGCAATCAGCCCCAGCATTTT.

The chain uses TRBV10-1 and TRBJ2-7, with D perhaps matching TRBD2 (5 bases). Germline assignment: CDR1 WNHNN and CDR2 SYGVQD (reference sequence). V was clipped by 3 bases and J by 3 bases, with 9 bases between them. CDR3 length: 13 amino acids. CDR3 sequence (DNA): TGCGCCAGCAGTGAAGAGGGCCGCTACGAGCAGTACTTC. Protein: CASSEEGRYEQYF.

The chain couples TRBV19 to TRBJ1-2; 8 positions match TRBD1. In germline, CDR1 is LNHDA, CDR2 SQIVND (reference sequence). J was trimmed by 1 base and V by 10 bases; bases with no gene match: 14. This CDR3 has 16 residues. CDR3 nucleotide sequence: TGTGCCACCGCCCGGGACAGGCGCGATGTTAACTATGGCTACACCTTC. The encoded protein is CATARDRRDVNYGYTF.